This TCR beta chain emerged from a study of cytomegalovirus exposure and HLA in healthy donors. The CDR3 is 15 residues long. The junction had 6 bases not matched to a gene; V was cut back by 0 bases and J by 5 bases. The germline V gene has CDR1 LNHNV and CDR2 YYDKDF (reference sequence). Notes on this clone: Its antigen is unidentified.

In the PCR, 60 Vbeta and 13 Jbeta primers were used. Only in-frame clones appear in the TCRdb table, and some are missing; sequencing was by immunoSEQ multiplex PCR. The sample includes 95,000 to 150,000 clones, about three fifths of them seen just once. General observations from the study: It was reportedly the case that the classifier diagnosed cytomegalovirus status with high specificity and sensitivity. More clonal expansion characterized HLA-associated TCR beta chains than equally common others in a later analysis. Later analysis associated a missense DCLRE1C variant with TCR beta V- and J-gene trimming. TCR beta sequences reportedly predicted most subjects' HLA-A and HLA-B alleles accurately.

The J gene is TRBJ1-1, the V gene TRBV15; 7 bases align to TRBD1. The source of this sequence is a woman in her 40s in good health and CMV-seropositive. Material for sequencing was PBMCs. The CDR3 spells CATSREGQWGTEAFF. Written as DNA, the CDR3 is TGTGCCACCAGCAGAGAGGGACAGTGGGGAACTGAAGCTTTCTTT.